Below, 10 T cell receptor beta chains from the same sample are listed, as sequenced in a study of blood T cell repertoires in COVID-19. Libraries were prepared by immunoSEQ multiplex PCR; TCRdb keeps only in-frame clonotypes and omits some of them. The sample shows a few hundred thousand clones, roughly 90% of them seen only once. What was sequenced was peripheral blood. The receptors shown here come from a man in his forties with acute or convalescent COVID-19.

CDR3 region: CASSAASGRYSTDTQYF. The CDR3 DNA reads as TGTGCCAGCTCAGCGGCTAGCGGGAGGTATAGCACAGATACGCAGTATTTT. The chain links TRBV7-3 to TRBJ2-3; 11 nucleotides align to TRBD2. The V gene end was trimmed by 8 bases and the J gene end by 0 bases; junction bases not matched to a gene: 10. This CDR3 is built from 17 residues. Germline loops: CDR1 SGHTA, CDR2 FQGTGA.

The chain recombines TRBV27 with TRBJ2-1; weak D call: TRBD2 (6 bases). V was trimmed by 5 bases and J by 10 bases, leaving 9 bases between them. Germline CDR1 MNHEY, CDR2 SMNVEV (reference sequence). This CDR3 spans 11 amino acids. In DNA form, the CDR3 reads TGTGCCAGCAGTCCAGGACTAGAGCAGTTCTTC. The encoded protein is CASSPGLEQFF.

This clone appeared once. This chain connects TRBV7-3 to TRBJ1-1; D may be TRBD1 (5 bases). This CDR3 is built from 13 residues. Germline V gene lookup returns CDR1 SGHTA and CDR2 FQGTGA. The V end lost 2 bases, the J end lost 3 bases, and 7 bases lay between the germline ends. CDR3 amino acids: CASSLAGDTEAFF. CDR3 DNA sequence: TGTGCCAGCAGCTTAGCGGGGGACACTGAAGCTTTCTTT.

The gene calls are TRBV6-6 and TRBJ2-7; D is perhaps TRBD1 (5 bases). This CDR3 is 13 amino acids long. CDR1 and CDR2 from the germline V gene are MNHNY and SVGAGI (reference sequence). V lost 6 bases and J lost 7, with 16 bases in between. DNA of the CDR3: TGTGCCAGCAGACCGCAGGGTCCGTGGGAGCAGTACTTC. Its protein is CASRPQGPWEQYF.

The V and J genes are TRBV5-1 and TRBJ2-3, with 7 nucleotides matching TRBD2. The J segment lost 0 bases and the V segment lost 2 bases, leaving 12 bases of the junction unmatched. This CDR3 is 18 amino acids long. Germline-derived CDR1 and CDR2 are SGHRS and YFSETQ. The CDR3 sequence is CASSFEVAGLYSTDTQYF. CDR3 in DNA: TGCGCCAGCAGCTTCGAGGTAGCGGGTTTATATAGCACAGATACGCAGTATTTT.

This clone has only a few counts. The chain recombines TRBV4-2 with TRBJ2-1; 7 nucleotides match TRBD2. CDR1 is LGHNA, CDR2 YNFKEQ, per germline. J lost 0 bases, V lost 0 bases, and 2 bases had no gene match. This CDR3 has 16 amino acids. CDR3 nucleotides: TGTGCCAGCAGCCAAGATGGGACTAACTCCTACAATGAGCAGTTCTTC. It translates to CASSQDGTNSYNEQFF.

The CDR3 sequence: CASSFRTGWDEQYF. The CDR3 DNA is TGCGCCAGCAGCTTCCGGACAGGGTGGGACGAGCAGTACTTC. This chain joins TRBV5-1 and TRBJ2-7, with TRBD1 identical over 8 bases. Germline V gives CDR1 SGHRS, CDR2 YFSETQ. The CDR3 covers 14 residues. V gave up 2 bases and J gave up 5 bases; unmatched junction bases: 6.

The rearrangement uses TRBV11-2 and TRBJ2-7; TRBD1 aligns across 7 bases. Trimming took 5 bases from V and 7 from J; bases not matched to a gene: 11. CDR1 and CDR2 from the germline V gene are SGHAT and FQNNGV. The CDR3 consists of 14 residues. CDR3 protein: CASSAPGQMWEQYF. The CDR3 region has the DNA TGTGCCAGCAGCGCACCGGGACAGATGTGGGAGCAGTACTTC.

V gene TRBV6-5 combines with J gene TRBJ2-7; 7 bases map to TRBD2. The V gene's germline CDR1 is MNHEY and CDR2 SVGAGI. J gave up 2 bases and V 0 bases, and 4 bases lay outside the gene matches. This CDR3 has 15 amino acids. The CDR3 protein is CASSYSILAAYEQYF. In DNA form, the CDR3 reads TGTGCCAGCAGTTACTCCATCCTAGCGGCCTACGAGCAGTACTTC.

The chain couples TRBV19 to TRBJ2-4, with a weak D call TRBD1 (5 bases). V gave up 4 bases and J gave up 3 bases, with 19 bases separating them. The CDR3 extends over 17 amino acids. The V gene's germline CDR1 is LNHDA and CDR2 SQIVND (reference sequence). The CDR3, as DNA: TGTGCCAGTAGTAACCCAGGGTGGGGATTGGACAAAAACATTCAGTACTTC. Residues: CASSNPGWGLDKNIQYF. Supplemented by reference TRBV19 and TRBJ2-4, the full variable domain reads DGGITQSPKYLFRKEGQNVTLSCEQNLNHDAMYWYRQDPGQGLRLIYYSQIVNDFQKGDIAEGYSVSREKKESFPLTVTSAQKNPTAFYLCASSNPGWGLDKNIQYFGAGTRLSVL.